This passage covers 12 T cell receptor beta chains from one sample sequenced in a study of blood T cell repertoires in COVID-19. Profiling relied on immunoSEQ multiplex PCR, and the TCRdb table lists in-frame clones only, not all of them. The sample has about 300,000 clones; around nine tenths are singletons. Sequencing input: PBMCs or T cells enriched from blood (not recorded which). Receptors were obtained from a woman between 18 and 30 years old who had recovered from COVID-19.

The rearrangement links TRBV28 to TRBJ2-3; 9 bases align to TRBD2. CDR1 MDHEN and CDR2 SYDVKM come from the germline V gene. The junction had 7 bases not matched to a gene; V was cut back by 10 bases and J by 5 bases. This CDR3 is built from 13 residues. The CDR3 sequence is CAINSGSLDTQYF. The CDR3 DNA is TGTGCCATTAATAGCGGGAGCCTAGATACGCAGTATTTT.

This chain uses TRBV2 with TRBJ1-1; no clear D gene. Germline CDR1 SNHLY, CDR2 FYNNEI. Deletions cut 6 bases from V and 0 bases from J, with 11 bases between. The CDR3 contains 14 residues. As DNA, the CDR3 is TGTGCCAGCAGCCTAAATACCCTGAACACTGAAGCTTTCTTT. This translates into CASSLNTLNTEAFF.

The V and J genes are TRBV2 and TRBJ2-7; 9 bases line up with TRBD2. The CDR3 extends over 14 amino acids. Germline V CDR1 and CDR2: SNHLY, FYNNEI. The J segment lost 3 bases and the V segment lost 5 bases, leaving 5 bases of the junction unmatched. The CDR3: CASSPGLASYEQYF. CDR3 in DNA: TGTGCCAGCAGTCCGGGACTAGCAAGCTACGAGCAGTACTTC.

This clone turned up a few times. Other DNA sequences in the sample encode the same CDR3. The CDR3 coding sequence is TGCGCCAGCAGCCAAGAGGGGGCACAGCCCCAGCATTTT. Translation gives CASSQEGAQPQHF. The V call is TRBV4-1, the J call TRBJ1-5; D possibly corresponds to TRBD1 (6 bases). The CDR3 is made up of 13 amino acids. CDR1 and CDR2 (germline): MGHRA, YSYEKL. Trimming left V 0 bases short and J 7 bases short, with 7 bases between.

The rearrangement uses TRBV21-1 and TRBJ2-5; the D call of TRBD2 is as the table states it, not checked on the DNA. TRBV21-1 is given as a pseudogene. There are 13 residues in the CDR3. The CDR3 region is CAGISGSQETQYF. CDR3 sequence (DNA): TGTGCCGGAATTAGCGGCTCCCAAGAGACCCAGTACTTC.

The chain carries TRBV10-1 and TRBJ2-2; tentatively, D is TRBD1 (6 bases). The CDR3 extends over 13 amino acids. The germline V gene encodes CDR1 WNHNN and CDR2 SYGVQD (reference sequence). Trimming stripped 2 bases from V and 7 bases from J, with 8 bases between. The CDR3 loop is CASSETGRGELFF. CDR3 sequence (DNA): TGCGCCAGCAGTGAGACAGGGCGCGGGGAGCTGTTTTTT.

The J gene is TRBJ2-7, the V gene TRBV15; perhaps TRBD1 as D (6 bases). The CDR3 length is 14 residues. V was cut by 0 bases and J by 6 bases, with 12 bases left in between. In germline, CDR1 is LNHNV, CDR2 YYDKDF (reference sequence). The CDR3 DNA reads as TGTGCCACCAGCAGAGAAAGGACAGCCGTCGAGCAGTACTTC. Amino acids: CATSRERTAVEQYF.

The rearrangement uses TRBV19 and TRBJ1-4; 8 positions match TRBD1. The V and J ends lost 7 bases and 7 bases, in that order; junction bases with no gene match: 11. CDR3 size: 15 residues. Germline values: CDR1 LNHDA, CDR2 SQIVND (reference sequence). The CDR3 region has the DNA TGTGCCAGTATGGGGGGCCGGACAGGGAGTGAAAAACTGTTTTTT. It codes for CASMGGRTGSEKLFF. The variable domain in full, completed from reference TRBV19 and TRBJ1-4, reads DGGITQSPKYLFRKEGQNVTLSCEQNLNHDAMYWYRQDPGQGLRLIYYSQIVNDFQKGDIAEGYSVSREKKESFPLTVTSAQKNPTAFYLCASMGGRTGSEKLFFGSGTQLSVL.

The rearrangement uses TRBV18 and TRBJ2-7, with 7 nucleotides matching TRBD1. CDR1 and CDR2 from the germline V gene are KGHSH and LQKENI. This CDR3 has 13 amino acids. The J segment lost 7 bases and the V segment lost 4 bases, leaving 7 bases of the junction unmatched. The CDR3 bases are TGTGCCAGCTCACTACGACAGGGTGAGGAGCAGTACTTC. This gives the protein CASSLRQGEEQYF.

The genes are TRBV11-3 and TRBJ2-1, with TRBD2 matching 10 bases. Germline trimming cut 5 bases from V and 9 bases from J; bases unmatched to any gene: 16. The CDR3 is 17 amino acids. Germline CDR1 and CDR2: SGHNT and YENEEA. Here the CDR3 DNA reads TGTGCCAGCAGCCCCCAAGGCGGACTAGCGGCCGGGGGTGAGCAGTTCTTC. Encoded protein: CASSPQGGLAAGGEQFF. The full variable domain, with the rest looked up from reference TRBV11-3 and TRBJ2-1, is EAGVVQSPRYKIIEKKQPVAFWCNPISGHNTLYWYLQNLGQGPELLIRYENEEAVDDSQLPKDRFSAERLKGVDSTLKIQPAELGDSAVYLCASSPQGGLAAGGEQFFGPGTRLTVL.

V is TRBV9 and J is TRBJ2-5, with D maybe TRBD2 (6 bases). The CDR3 has 14 amino acids. V was clipped by 4 bases and J by 1 base, with 11 bases between them. Germline V CDR1 and CDR2: SGDLS, YYNGEE. For the CDR3, the DNA is TGTGCCAGCAGCCCGGGACTTTCCCAAGAGACCCAGTACTTC. Protein product: CASSPGLSQETQYF.

This chain uses TRBV6-2 or TRBV6-3 with TRBJ2-7; D possibly corresponds to TRBD2 (5 bases). The V end lost 2 bases, the J end lost 0 bases, and 20 bases lay between the germline ends. The V gene's germline CDR1 is MNHEY and CDR2 SVGEGT. The CDR3 contains 18 residues. The CDR3 here is CASSYPVSGRVGSYEQYF. The CDR3, as DNA: TGTGCCAGCAGTTACCCCGTAAGCGGACGGGTTGGCTCCTACGAGCAGTACTTC.